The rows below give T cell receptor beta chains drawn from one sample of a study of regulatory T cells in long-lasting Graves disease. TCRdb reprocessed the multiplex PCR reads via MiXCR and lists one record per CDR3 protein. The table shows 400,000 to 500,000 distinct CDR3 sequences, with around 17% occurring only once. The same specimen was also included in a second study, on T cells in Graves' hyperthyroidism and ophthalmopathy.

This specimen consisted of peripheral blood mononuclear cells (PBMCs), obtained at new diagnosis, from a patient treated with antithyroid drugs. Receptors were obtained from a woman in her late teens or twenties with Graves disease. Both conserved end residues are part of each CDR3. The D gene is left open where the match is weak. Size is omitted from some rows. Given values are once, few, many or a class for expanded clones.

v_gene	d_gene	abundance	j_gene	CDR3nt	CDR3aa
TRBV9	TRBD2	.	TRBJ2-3	TGTGCCAGCAGCCCCCGGACTAGCGGGAGTAGATCCCGGCTAGATACGCAGTATTTT	CASSPRTSGSRSRLDTQYF
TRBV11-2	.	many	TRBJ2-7	TGTGCCAGCAGCTCGACGGGACCCTGGTACGAGCAGTACTTC	CASSSTGPWYEQYF
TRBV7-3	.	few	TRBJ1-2	TGTGCCAGCAGCTTCCCGGGACAACTTTACAGCTACACCTTC	CASSFPGQLYSYTF
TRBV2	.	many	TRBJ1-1	TGTGCCAGCACCGCGACACTGAAGAACACTGAAGCTTTCTTT	CASTATLKNTEAFF
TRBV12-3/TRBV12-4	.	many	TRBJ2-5	TGTGCCAGCAGTTTAAGGCTAGCGCCATGGGAGACCCAGTACTTC	CASSLRLAPWETQYF
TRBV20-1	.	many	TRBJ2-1	TGCAGTGCCACCCCGCTGGATGAGCAGTTCTTC	CSATPLDEQFF
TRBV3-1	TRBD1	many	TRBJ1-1	TGTGCCAGCAGCCAACAGGGGGGTCGGGGCACTGAAGCTTTCTTT	CASSQQGGRGTEAFF
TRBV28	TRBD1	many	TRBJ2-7	TGTGCCAGCCGGGACAGGGGACGCGAGCAGTACTTC	CASRDRGREQYF
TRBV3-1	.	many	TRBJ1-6	TGTGCCAGCGCGTCGTACCCGGGGAATTCACCCCTCCACTTT	CASASYPGNSPLHF
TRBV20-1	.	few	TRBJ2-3	TGCAGTGCTAGAGAGTGGGGGGATACGCAGTATTTT	CSAREWGDTQYF
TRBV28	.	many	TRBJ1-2	TGTGCCAGCAGTTCGGTAGGGTTCTATGGCTACACCTTC	CASSSVGFYGYTF
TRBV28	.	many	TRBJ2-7	TGTGCCAGCAGTTTCATCGACAACTCCTACGAGCAGTACTTC	CASSFIDNSYEQYF
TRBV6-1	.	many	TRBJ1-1	TGTGCCAGCAGGACCGGGGGGGGCAGTACTGAAGCTTTCTTT	CASRTGGGSTEAFF
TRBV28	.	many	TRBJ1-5	TGTGCCAGCAGTGCCCAACAGGGTGGGGGCAATCAGCCCCGGCATTTT	CASSAQQGGGNQPRHF
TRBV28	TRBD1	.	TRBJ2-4	TGTGCCAGCAGATCCCCAGGGGGCTTGGGCGACAAAAACATTCAGTACTTC	CASRSPGGLGDKNIQYF
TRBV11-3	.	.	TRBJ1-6	TGTGCCAGCAGCTTAGAACCAGGGGCTAATTCACCCCTCCACTTT	CASSLEPGANSPLHF
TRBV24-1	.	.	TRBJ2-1	TGTGCCACCAGTGATTTTGGAGGTAAATACAATGAGCAGTTCTTC	CATSDFGGKYNEQFF
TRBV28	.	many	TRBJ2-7	TGTGCCAGCAGCTTGATCGGGACTTTCTACGAGCAGTACTTC	CASSLIGTFYEQYF
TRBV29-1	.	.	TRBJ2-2	TGCAGCGTGGCCCCACAGGGAGCGGCCGGGGAGCTGTTTTTT	CSVAPQGAAGELFF
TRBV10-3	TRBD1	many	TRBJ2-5	TGTGCCATCAGTGAGACAGGGGGCGGTGAGACCCAGTACTTC	CAISETGGGETQYF
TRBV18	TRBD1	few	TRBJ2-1	TGTGCCAGCCGATCGGGACAGGGGGCAAATGAGCAGTTCTTC	CASRSGQGANEQFF
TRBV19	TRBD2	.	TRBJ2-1	TGTGCCAGTAAGGCAAAGCGGGACTTCAGTAGTGGGGATGAGCAGTTCTTC	CASKAKRDFSSGDEQFF
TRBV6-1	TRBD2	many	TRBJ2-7	TGTGCCAGCACTACAGCGGGAGGGACCTACGAGCAGTACTTC	CASTTAGGTYEQYF
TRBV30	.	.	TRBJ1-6	TGTGCCTGGAGTGTACAGGATGGGTCACCCCTCCACTTT	CAWSVQDGSPLHF
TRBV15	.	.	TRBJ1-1	TGTGCCACCAGCACCCGGGAGGCAAGGGCTTTCTTT	CATSTREARAFF
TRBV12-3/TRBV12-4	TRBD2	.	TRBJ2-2	TGTGCCAGCAGTTTTAGCGGGGCGGTTCTGTTTTTT	CASSFSGAVLFF
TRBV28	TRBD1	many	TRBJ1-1	TGTGCCAGCAGCCAATCTCTCAGGGGGGTCACTGAAGCTTTCTTT	CASSQSLRGVTEAFF
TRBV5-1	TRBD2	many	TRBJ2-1	TGCGCCAGCAGCTTGGTGGCGGGAGGGCCTTCGAGCTCCTACAATGAGCAGTTCTTC	CASSLVAGGPSSSYNEQFF
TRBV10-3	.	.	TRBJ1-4	TGTGCCATCAGGTCAACAGGGACGACTAATGAAAAACTGTTTTTT	CAIRSTGTTNEKLFF
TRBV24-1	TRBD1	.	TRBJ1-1	TGTGCCACCAGTGATCACTGTACAGGGGATAGCGCTGAAGCTTTCTTT	CATSDHCTGDSAEAFF
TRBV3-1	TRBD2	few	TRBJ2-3	TGTGCCAGCAGGGGACTAGCGGGAGGGGGAGATACGCAGTATTTT	CASRGLAGGGDTQYF
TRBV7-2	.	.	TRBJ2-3	TGTGCCACCGCCTCGGGCACAGATACGCAGTATTTT	CATASGTDTQYF
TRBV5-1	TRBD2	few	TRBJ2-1	TGCGCCAGCAGCTTGTCAACGGGACTAGCGGGAGGATATGAGCAGTTCTTC	CASSLSTGLAGGYEQFF
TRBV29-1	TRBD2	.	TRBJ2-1	TGCAGCGTTGGGGGCGGTTTTAGCGGGAGTGTGAGTGAGCAGTTCTTC	CSVGGGFSGSVSEQFF
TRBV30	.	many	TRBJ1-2	TGTGCCTGGATTCGCGGGGCTGACTATGGCTACACCTTC	CAWIRGADYGYTF
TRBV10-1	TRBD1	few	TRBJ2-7	TGCGCCAGCAGTGAACACCGGGACAGGGATCACGAGCAGTACTTC	CASSEHRDRDHEQYF
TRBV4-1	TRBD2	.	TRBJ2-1	TGCGCCAGCAGCCAAGGTGCTAGCGGCAATGAGCAGTTCTTC	CASSQGASGNEQFF
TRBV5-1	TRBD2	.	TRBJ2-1	TGCGCCAGCAGCATACGACTAGCGGGAGGAGGATACAATGAGCAGTTCTTC	CASSIRLAGGGYNEQFF
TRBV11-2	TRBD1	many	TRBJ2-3	TGTGCCAGCAGCTTAGGACAGGGCTGGTCTGATACGCAGTATTTT	CASSLGQGWSDTQYF
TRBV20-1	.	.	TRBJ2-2	TGCAGTGCTAGAGAAGGGTACACCGGGGAGCTGTTTTTT	CSAREGYTGELFF
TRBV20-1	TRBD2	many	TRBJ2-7	TGCAGTGCTAGTTTGGGAGGGCCTCCCTACGAGCAGTACTTC	CSASLGGPPYEQYF
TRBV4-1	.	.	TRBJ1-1	TGCGCCAGCAGGGGAAGGGGCACTGAAGCTTTCTTT	CASRGRGTEAFF
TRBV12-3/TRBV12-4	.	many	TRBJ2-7	TGTGCCAGCACTTCTCTTTACGGACCGAGCTCCTACGAGCAGTACTTC	CASTSLYGPSSYEQYF
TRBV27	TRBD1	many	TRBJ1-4	TGTGCCAGCGGACAGGGGAAGGCTAATGAAAAACTGTTTTTT	CASGQGKANEKLFF
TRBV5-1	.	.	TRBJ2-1	TGCGCCAGCAGCTTGACGGGAGAAGGAGATGAGCAGTTCTTC	CASSLTGEGDEQFF